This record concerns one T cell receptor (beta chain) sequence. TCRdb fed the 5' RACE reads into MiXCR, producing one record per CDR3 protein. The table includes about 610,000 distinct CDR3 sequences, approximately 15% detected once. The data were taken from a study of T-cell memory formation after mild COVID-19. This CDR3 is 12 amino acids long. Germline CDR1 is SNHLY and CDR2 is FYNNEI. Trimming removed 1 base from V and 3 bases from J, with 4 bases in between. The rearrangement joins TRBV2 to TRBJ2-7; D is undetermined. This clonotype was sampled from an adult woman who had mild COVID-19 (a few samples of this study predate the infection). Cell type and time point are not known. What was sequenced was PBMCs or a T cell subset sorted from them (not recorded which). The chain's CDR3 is CASSEERYEQYF. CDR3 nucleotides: TGTGCCAGCAGTGAAGAACGCTACGAGCAGTACTTC.